This T cell receptor (beta chain) is from a study of beta chain features in type 1 diabetes. Whole-study results and caveats: Moderately but significantly shorter TCRB CDR3s were found in Type 1 diabetes patients in all four CD4+ subsets.

Germline V gene data show CDR1 as MNHEY and CDR2 as SVGAGI. This CDR3 is 14 amino acids long. The germline V and J ends were trimmed by 5 bases and 3 bases, with 13 bases remaining between them. Sequencing targeted expressed TCRB transcripts, as all isolated RNA had been reverse transcribed. The table came from immunoSEQ multiplex PCR; TCRdb's copy has only in-frame clones and leaves some out. The sample has 400,000 or so clones, around a tenth seen once. A remark on this clone: Antigen: not known.

In total, each donor contributed a single heparinised blood draw that averaged about 100 mL. Each of the CD4+ naive, central memory, regulatory and stem cell-like memory populations was sorted via CD45RO/CCR7/CD25/CD127/CD95/CD27. This receptor was taken from a young man with type 1 diabetes. The sample taken for sequencing was central memory CD4+ T cells from blood. J is TRBJ2-5 and V is TRBV6-5; tentatively, D is TRBD2 (6 bases). The CDR3 spells CASSEYRGKETQYF. As DNA, the CDR3 is TGTGCCAGCAGTGAATATCGGGGGAAAGAGACCCAGTACTTC.